Following are 16 T cell receptor beta chains from one sample sequenced in a study of CD8 T cells in ankylosing spondylitis. From the 5' RACE reads, TCRdb called clonotypes with MiXCR, one entry per CDR3 protein. The sample lists about 240,000 distinct CDR3 sequences, around 11% occurring once. Sequenced input: blood, either unsorted or a sorted T cell fraction (not recorded which). These receptors were taken from a male donor with ankylosing spondylitis or in good health (not recorded which).

This clonotype was recorded a few times. The chain employs TRBV10-3 and TRBJ2-5, with D perhaps matching TRBD1 or TRBD2 (5 bases each). The CDR3 loop spans 13 amino acids. Germline assignment: CDR1 ENHRY and CDR2 SYGVKD. V gave up 6 bases and J gave up 5 bases, with 13 bases separating them. The CDR3 protein is CAISRDPRETQYF. The CDR3 DNA follows: TGTGCCATCAGCCGGGACCCCCGGGAGACCCAGTACTTC.

V and J are TRBV20-1 and TRBJ2-5, with 9 bases matching TRBD2. Per germline, CDR1 DFQATT and CDR2 SNEGSKA (reference sequence). Trimming cost V 5 bases and J 4 bases; bases outside gene matches: 14. CDR3 length equals 16 residues. CDR3 region: CSASTGSGSTGETQYF. DNA for the CDR3: TGCAGTGCTTCGACTGGTAGCGGGAGTACCGGAGAGACCCAGTACTTC.

This clonotype was counted between two and nine times. The chain employs TRBV9 and TRBJ1-1; D is unresolved. V was shortened by 6 bases and J by 1 base, with 10 bases between the two germline ends. The germline V gene encodes CDR1 SGDLS and CDR2 YYNGEE. The CDR3 spans 13 residues. The CDR3 loop is CASTQEGNTEAFF. The CDR3 coding sequence is TGTGCCAGCACTCAGGAGGGGAACACTGAAGCTTTCTTT.

This clonotype was seen many times. This chain joins TRBV29-1 and TRBJ2-1; D remains unclear. This CDR3 is 12 amino acids long. V was cut by 2 bases and J by 2 bases, with 4 bases left in between. CDR1 is SQVTM, CDR2 ANQGSEA, per germline. CDR3 loop: CSVERAYNEQFF. The CDR3 DNA is TGCAGCGTTGAAAGGGCCTACAATGAGCAGTTCTTC.

This clonotype was picked up many times. This chain links TRBV9 with TRBJ2-1; D might be TRBD1 (6 bases). There are 15 residues in the CDR3. V was trimmed by 4 bases and J by 8 bases, leaving 19 bases between them. Germline lookup yields CDR1 SGDLS and CDR2 YYNGEE. The CDR3 sequence is CASSPRAQGSDEQFF. CDR3 DNA: TGTGCCAGCAGCCCCCGGGCACAGGGTAGTGATGAGCAGTTCTTC. The whole variable domain, remainder taken from reference TRBV9 and TRBJ2-1, is DSGVTQTPKHLITATGQRVTLRCSPRSGDLSVYWYQQSLDQGLQFLIQYYNGEERAKGNILERFSAQQFPDLHSELNLSSLELGDSALYFCASSPRAQGSDEQFFGPGTRLTVL.

This clonotype was picked up a small number of times. J is TRBJ2-3 and V is TRBV5-6, with D possibly matching TRBD1 (6 bases). Trimming took 5 bases from V and 5 from J, leaving 18 bases between them. The CDR3 is 15 amino acids. Germline V gives CDR1 SGHDT, CDR2 YYEEEE. DNA of the CDR3: TGTGCCAGCAGTGGGGGCGCCCTCCAAATAGATACGCAGTATTTT. Translation: CASSGGALQIDTQYF.

This chain uses TRBV25-1 with TRBJ1-1; a possible D gene is TRBD1 (6 bases). This CDR3 has 14 residues. Germline-derived CDR1 and CDR2 are MGHDK and SYGVNS. V was cut by 7 bases and J by 1 base, with 13 bases left in between. In DNA, the CDR3 is TGTGCCAGCACCAAGACAGGCAGGAACACTGAAGCTTTCTTT. It yields the protein CASTKTGRNTEAFF.

This rearrangement joins TRBV13 to TRBJ2-2, with D perhaps matching TRBD1 or TRBD2 (6 bases each). The CDR3 length is 15 residues. Germline values: CDR1 PRHDT, CDR2 FYEKMQ (reference sequence). Deletions cut 3 bases from V and 4 bases from J, with 12 bases between. CDR3 coding DNA: TGTGCCAGCAGCTTGGAGGGGGTGAGCACCGGGGAGCTGTTTTTT. Translating it yields CASSLEGVSTGELFF.

This clonotype was detected ten times or more. The V call is TRBV5-1, the J call TRBJ1-2; D uncertain. This CDR3 spans 14 amino acids. Germline V gives CDR1 SGHRS, CDR2 YFSETQ. Trimming pared 3 bases from V and 4 bases from J, leaving 13 bases between. CDR3 DNA: TGCGCCAGCAGCTCCCCTGGCCGGGGCTATGGCTACACCTTC. This gives the protein CASSSPGRGYGYTF.

This clonotype was found many times. The J gene is TRBJ2-3, the V gene TRBV7-6; TRBD2 aligns across 9 bases. This CDR3 region has 14 residues. Per germline, CDR1 SGHVS and CDR2 FNYEAQ. V trimming: 1 base; J trimming: 6 bases; junction bases outside the gene matches: 2. Here the CDR3 DNA reads TGTGCCAGCAGCTTAGTAGCGGGAGCGGATACGCAGTATTTT. This sequence encodes CASSLVAGADTQYF.

This clonotype was detected ten times or more. The chain combines TRBV12-3 or TRBV12-4 with TRBJ1-5; no clear D gene. This CDR3 region has 14 residues. Trimming cost V 4 bases and J 3 bases, with 10 bases left between them. CDR3 in DNA: TGTGCCAGCAGTTGGGTCGGATACAATCAGCCCCAGCATTTT. Encoded protein: CASSWVGYNQPQHF.

Of note for this clonotype: This may stem from a read error, because a much larger clone lies one nucleotide away. The chain is built from TRBV3-1 and TRBJ2-7; D might be TRBD2 (5 bases). Between the trimmed V and J ends, which lost 0 bases and 7 bases, there was a span of 16 bases. The CDR3 has 15 residues. Germline CDR1 and CDR2: LGHDT and YNNKEL (reference sequence). In DNA, the CDR3 is TGTGCCAGCAGCCAAGATATTACTAGGGCAGCAGAGCAGTACTTC. This translates into CASSQDITRAAEQYF.

A word on this clonotype: A read error may be the cause here, since a much bigger clone is one base away. The chain links TRBV5-6 to TRBJ1-1; tentatively, D is TRBD1 (6 bases). V lost 0 bases and J 10 bases, leaving 7 bases between the germline ends. The germline V gene encodes CDR1 SGHDT and CDR2 YYEEEE. The CDR3 has 11 amino acids. This chain's CDR3 is CASSLEGVAFF. The CDR3 nucleotides read TGTGCCAGCAGCTTGGAGGGGGTAGCTTTCTTT.

The chain recombines TRBV18 with TRBJ2-7, with D perhaps matching TRBD1 or TRBD2 (5 bases each). Germline CDR1 KGHSH, CDR2 LQKENI. This CDR3 contains 15 residues. V lost 6 bases and J 2 bases, leaving 17 bases between the germline ends. CDR3 sequence (DNA): TGTGCCAGCTCGCCAGGTCTGGGGGTGACCTACGAGCAGTACTTC. This translates into CASSPGLGVTYEQYF.

The CDR3 bases are TGTGCCAGCAACGCAGGGACAGAAGCTTTCTTT. This gives the protein CASNAGTEAFF. The rearrangement joins TRBV11-3 to TRBJ1-1; D may be TRBD1 (6 bases). Trimming cost V 7 bases and J 8 bases, with 11 bases left between them. The CDR3 spans 11 residues. CDR1 and CDR2 (germline): SGHNT, YENEEA. Filled out from reference TRBV11-3 and TRBJ1-1, the complete variable domain reads EAGVVQSPRYKIIEKKQPVAFWCNPISGHNTLYWYLQNLGQGPELLIRYENEEAVDDSQLPKDRFSAERLKGVDSTLKIQPAELGDSAVYLCASNAGTEAFFGQGTRLTVV.

This clonotype showed up many times. The chain uses TRBV7-9 and TRBJ2-5; possible D gene TRBD2, 6 bases. CDR3 length equals 13 residues. Trimming took 3 bases from V and 4 from J, leaving 9 bases between them. Germline V gene lookup returns CDR1 SEHNR and CDR2 FQNEAQ (reference sequence). CDR3 DNA sequence: TGTGCCAGCAGCTTGACGGGAGTAGAGACCCAGTACTTC. This gives the protein CASSLTGVETQYF.